This TCR beta chain was recovered during a study of chemoradiotherapy in HPV16-positive cancers. Background on the study: A couple of HPV16-positive patients' cells yielded candidate HPV-specific clones and common motifs.

General study findings and limits: HPV-specific T cells were functionally defined from only a couple of HPV16-positive patients. HPV-responsive T-cell expansion during chemoradiotherapy was linked to improved recurrence-free survival in HPV16-positive patients.

Using immunoSEQ multiplex PCR, the repertoire was profiled, and TCRdb retains in-frame clones only, with some absent. The table has roughly 15,000 clones, about 70% seen once. Over chemoradiotherapy, repertoires were sampled more than once. As for this clone: The antigen is undetermined.

The germline CDR1 and CDR2 sequences are SEHNR and FQNEAQ (reference sequence). V dropped 5 bases and J dropped 4; count of bases not matched to a gene: 10. CDR3 length: 15 amino acids. The sequence was obtained from a human donor with HPV-associated anogenital cancer. This sample was gathered from a patient who underwent chemoradiotherapy. The gene calls are TRBV7-9 and TRBJ1-2; 7 bases are shared with TRBD1. The CDR3 sequence: CASSVPGQVGYGYTF. The CDR3, as DNA: TGTGCCAGCAGCGTCCCAGGACAGGTGGGCTATGGCTACACCTTC.